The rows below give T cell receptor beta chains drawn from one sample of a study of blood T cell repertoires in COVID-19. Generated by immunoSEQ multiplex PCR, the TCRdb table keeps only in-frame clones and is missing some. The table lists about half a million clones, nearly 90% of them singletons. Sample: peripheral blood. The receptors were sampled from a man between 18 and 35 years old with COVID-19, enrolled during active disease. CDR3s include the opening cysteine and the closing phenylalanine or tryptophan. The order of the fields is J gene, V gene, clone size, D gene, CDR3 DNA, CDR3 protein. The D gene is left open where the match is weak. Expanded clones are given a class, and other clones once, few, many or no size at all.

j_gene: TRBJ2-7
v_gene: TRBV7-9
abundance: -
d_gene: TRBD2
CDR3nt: TGTGCCAGCAGCCCTCTGCCGCTAGCGGGGGGCGAGCAGTACTTC
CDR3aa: CASSPLPLAGGEQYF

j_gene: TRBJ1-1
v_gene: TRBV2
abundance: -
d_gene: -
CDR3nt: TGTGCCAGCAGTGAAGCGCAGGGGCAAGCTACAGAAGCTTTCTTT
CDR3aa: CASSEAQGQATEAFF

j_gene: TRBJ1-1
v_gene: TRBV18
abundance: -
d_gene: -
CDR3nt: TGTGCCAGCTCACCACGAGGCAGTCTCGTTGGAGCTTTCTTT
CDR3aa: CASSPRGSLVGAFF

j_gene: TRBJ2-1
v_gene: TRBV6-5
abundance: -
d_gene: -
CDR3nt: TGTGCCAGCAGTTACTCGAAACGGGGCAATGAGCAGTTCTTC
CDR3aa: CASSYSKRGNEQFF

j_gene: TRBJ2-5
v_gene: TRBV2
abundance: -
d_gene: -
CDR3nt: TGTGCCAGCAGTGAGAGGCGGGAGACCCAGTACTTC
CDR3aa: CASSERRETQYF

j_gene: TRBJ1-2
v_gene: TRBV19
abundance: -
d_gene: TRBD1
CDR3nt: TGTGCCAGTAGGATGCTGGACAGGGAACGTTCTGGCTACACCTTC
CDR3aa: CASRMLDRERSGYTF

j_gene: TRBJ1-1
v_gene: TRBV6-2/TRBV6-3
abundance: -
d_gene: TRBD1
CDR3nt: TGTGCCAGCAGTTACTCCAGGGGGTGGCTCTTT
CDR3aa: CASSYSRGWLF

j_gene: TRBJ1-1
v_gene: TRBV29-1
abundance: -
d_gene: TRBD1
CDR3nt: TGCAGCATCCGGGACAGGAACACTGAAGCTTTCTTT
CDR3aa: CSIRDRNTEAFF

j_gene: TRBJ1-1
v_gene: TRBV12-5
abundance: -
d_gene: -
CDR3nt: TGTGCTAGTGACCCCCGTGGAGGAGAGAACACTGAAGCTTTCTTT
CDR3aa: CASDPRGGENTEAFF

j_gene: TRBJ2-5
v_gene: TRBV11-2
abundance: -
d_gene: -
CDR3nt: TGTGCCAGCAGCTTACTCGCCGCAGCAGAGGGCCAGTACTTC
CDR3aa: CASSLLAAAEGQYF

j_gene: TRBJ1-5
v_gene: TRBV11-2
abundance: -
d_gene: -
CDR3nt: TGTGCCAGCAGCCCCTCTCGGGGGGGGCTTAGCAATCAGCCCCAGCATTTT
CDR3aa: CASSPSRGGLSNQPQHF

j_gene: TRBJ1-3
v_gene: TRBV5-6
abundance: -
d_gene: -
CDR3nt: TGTGCCAGCAGCTTGTGGGGCCGCCACTCTGGAAACACCATATATTTT
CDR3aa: CASSLWGRHSGNTIYF

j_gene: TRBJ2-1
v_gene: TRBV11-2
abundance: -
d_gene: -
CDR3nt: TGTGCCAGCAGCCCGGATAATGCGGGACGGAAGGCGAATGAGCAGTTCTTC
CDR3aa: CASSPDNAGRKANEQFF

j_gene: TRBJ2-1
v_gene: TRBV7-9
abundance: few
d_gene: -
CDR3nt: TGTGCCAGTCGAGGACAGACCTACAATGAGCAGTTCTTC
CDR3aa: CASRGQTYNEQFF

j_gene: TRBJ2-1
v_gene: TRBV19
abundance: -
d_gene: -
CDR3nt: TGTGCCAGTAGTATAGGGCTCCCTCAGATCAATGAGCAGTTCTTC
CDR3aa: CASSIGLPQINEQFF

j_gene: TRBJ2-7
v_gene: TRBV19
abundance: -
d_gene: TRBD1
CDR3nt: TGTGCCAGTAGAAGGACAGGGAACTACGAGCAGTACTTC
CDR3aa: CASRRTGNYEQYF

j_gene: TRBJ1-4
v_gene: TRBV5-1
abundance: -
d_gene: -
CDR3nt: TGCGCCAGCAGCATGGACTCCGGCGGGCGGAGGGAAAAACTGTTTTTT
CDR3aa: CASSMDSGGRREKLFF

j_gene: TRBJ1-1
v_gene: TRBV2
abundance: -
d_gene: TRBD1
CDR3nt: TGTGCCAGCAGGGATGACAGGGTCGGCACTGAAGCTTTCTTT
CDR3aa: CASRDDRVGTEAFF

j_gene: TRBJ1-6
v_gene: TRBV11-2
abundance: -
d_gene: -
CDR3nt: TGTGCCAGCAGCTTAGTTCTGGGGGCCTATTCACCCCTCCACTTT
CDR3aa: CASSLVLGAYSPLHF

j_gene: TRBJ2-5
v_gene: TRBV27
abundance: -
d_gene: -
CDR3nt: TGTGCCAGCAGCCCTCACGCAGGCCTCCAAGAGACCCAGTACTTC
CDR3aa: CASSPHAGLQETQYF

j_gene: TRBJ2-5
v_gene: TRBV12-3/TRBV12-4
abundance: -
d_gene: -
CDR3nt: TGTGCCAGCGCACGACAGAAAGAGACCCAGTACTTC
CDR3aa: CASARQKETQYF

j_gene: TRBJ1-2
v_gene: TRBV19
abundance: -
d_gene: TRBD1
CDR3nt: TGTGCCAGTAGTAGACCGGGACAGGGGGCTTTTGGCTACACCTTC
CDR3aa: CASSRPGQGAFGYTF

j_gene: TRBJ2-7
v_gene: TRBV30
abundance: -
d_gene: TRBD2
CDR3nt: TGTGCCTTCAGACTAGCGGGGGCCTACGAGCAGTACTTC
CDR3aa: CAFRLAGAYEQYF

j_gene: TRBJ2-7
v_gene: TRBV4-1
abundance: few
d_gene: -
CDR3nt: TGCGCCAGCAGCCAGTCCTCGGGAGTGTCCTACGAGCAGTACTTC
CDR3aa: CASSQSSGVSYEQYF

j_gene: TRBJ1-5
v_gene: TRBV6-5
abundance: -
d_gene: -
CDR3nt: TGTGCCAGCAGGAAGGGCGGGGGCAATCAGCCCCAGCATTTT
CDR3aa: CASRKGGGNQPQHF

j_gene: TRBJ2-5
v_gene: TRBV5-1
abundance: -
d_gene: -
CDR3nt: TGCGCCAGCAGCACGGGGTCGGGTGGGAAAGAGACCCAGTACTTC
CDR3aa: CASSTGSGGKETQYF

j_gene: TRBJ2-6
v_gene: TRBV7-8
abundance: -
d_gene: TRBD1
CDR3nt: TGTGCCAGCAGCTGGGGACAGGGTATCTCTGGGGCCAACGTCCTGACTTTC
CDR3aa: CASSWGQGISGANVLTF

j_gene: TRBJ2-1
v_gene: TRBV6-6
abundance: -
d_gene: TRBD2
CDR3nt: TGTGCCAGCAGTTACTCGGTAGCGGGAAAAAATGAGCAGTTCTTC
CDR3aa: CASSYSVAGKNEQFF

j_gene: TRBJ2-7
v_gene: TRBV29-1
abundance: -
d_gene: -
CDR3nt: TGCAGCGTTGGTCTAGGAGGGCACGAGCAGTACTTC
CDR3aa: CSVGLGGHEQYF

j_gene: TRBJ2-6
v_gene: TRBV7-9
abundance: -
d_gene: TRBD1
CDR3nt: TGTGCCAGCAGCAATATACAGGGGGCTGGGGCCAACGTCCTGACTTTC
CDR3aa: CASSNIQGAGANVLTF

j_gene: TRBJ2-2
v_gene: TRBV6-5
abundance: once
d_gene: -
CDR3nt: TGTGCCAGCAGTTCCCTTACTAGCTCGAGCACCGGGGAGCTGTTTTTT
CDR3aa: CASSSLTSSSTGELFF

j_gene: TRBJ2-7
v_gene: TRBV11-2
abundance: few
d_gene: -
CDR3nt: TGTGCCAGCAGCTTAGATCTAGGCTACGAGCAGTACTTC
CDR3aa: CASSLDLGYEQYF

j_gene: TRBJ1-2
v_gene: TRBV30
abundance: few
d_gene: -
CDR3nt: TGTGCCTGGAGTGTAAGAGCTAACTATGGCTACACCTTC
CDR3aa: CAWSVRANYGYTF

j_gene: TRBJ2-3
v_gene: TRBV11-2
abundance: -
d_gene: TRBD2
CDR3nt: TGTGCCAGCAGCTCAGAACGCGGGGGGCCGGGCCATACGCAGTATTTT
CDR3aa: CASSSERGGPGHTQYF

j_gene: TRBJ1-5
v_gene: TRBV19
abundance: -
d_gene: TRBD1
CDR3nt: TGTGCCAGTAGTATTGGGACAGTCAATCAGCCCCAGCATTTT
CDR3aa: CASSIGTVNQPQHF

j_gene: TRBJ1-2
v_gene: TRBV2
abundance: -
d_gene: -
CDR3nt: TGTGCCACACAATCTGAGGGAATCAGTGGCTACACCTTC
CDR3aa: CATQSEGISGYTF

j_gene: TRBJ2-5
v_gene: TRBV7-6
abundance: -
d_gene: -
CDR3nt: TGTGCCAGCAGCTTCGGAGAGACCCAGTACTTC
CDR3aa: CASSFGETQYF

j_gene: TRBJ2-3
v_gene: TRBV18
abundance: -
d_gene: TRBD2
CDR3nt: TGTGCCAGCTCACCACCGTGGGGTAGCGGGACCACAGATACGCAGTATTTT
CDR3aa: CASSPPWGSGTTDTQYF

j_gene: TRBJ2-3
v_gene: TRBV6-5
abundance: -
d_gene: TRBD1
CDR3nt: TGTGCCAGCAGTTCCGCTCGACAGGGCTTAGATACGCAGTATTTT
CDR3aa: CASSSARQGLDTQYF

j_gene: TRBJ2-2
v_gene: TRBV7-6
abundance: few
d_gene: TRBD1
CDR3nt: TGTGCCAGCAGCTCCGTTGGACAGGGGGCGCTGAGCACCGGGGAGCTGTTTTTT
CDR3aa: CASSSVGQGALSTGELFF

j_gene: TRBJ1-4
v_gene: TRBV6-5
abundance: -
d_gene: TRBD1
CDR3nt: TGTGCCACGCGGACAGGGAGGACAGAAAAACTGTTTTTT
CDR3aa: CATRTGRTEKLFF

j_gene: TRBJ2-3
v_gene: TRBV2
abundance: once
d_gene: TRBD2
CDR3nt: TGTGCCAGCAGTGATTCTGTAGCGGGAGGGCCAGATACGCAGTATTTT
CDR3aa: CASSDSVAGGPDTQYF

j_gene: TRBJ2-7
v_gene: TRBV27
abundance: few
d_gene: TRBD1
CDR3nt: TGTGCCAGCAGCCATAGTGGCGGGACAGGGTTTCCCTACGAGCAGTACTTC
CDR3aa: CASSHSGGTGFPYEQYF

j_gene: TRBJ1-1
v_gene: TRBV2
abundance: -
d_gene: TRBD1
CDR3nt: TGTGCCAGCAGCGGACAGGCGAACACTGAAGCTTTCTTT
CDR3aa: CASSGQANTEAFF

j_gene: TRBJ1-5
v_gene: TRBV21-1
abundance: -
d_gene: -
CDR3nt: TGTGCCAGCAGCAATGCCCAGACAATCATACATAGCAATCAGCCCCAGCATTTT
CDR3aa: CASSNAQTIIHSNQPQHF

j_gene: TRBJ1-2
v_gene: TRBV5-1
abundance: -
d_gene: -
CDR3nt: TGCGCCAGCAGCCCTCAGGGTCAGAACTATGGCTACACCTTC
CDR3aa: CASSPQGQNYGYTF

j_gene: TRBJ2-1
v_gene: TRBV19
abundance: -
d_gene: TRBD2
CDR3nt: TGTGCCAGTAGTCAGTTAGCGGGAGTAGCCAATGAGCAGTTCTTC
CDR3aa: CASSQLAGVANEQFF

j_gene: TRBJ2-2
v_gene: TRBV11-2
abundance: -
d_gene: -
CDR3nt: TGTGCCAGCAGCCTAAACCGCGGGCGGAGCACCGGGGAGCTGTTTTTT
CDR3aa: CASSLNRGRSTGELFF

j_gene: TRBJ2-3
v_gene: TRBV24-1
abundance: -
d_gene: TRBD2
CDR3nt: TGTGCCACCAGTGCCCCTAGCGGGAGGGCCGGAGATACGCAGTATTTT
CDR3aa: CATSAPSGRAGDTQYF

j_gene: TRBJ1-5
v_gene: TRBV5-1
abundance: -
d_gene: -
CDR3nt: TGCGCCAGCAGCTTGGGGGGCGAAGGTCAGCCCCAGCATTTT
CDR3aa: CASSLGGEGQPQHF

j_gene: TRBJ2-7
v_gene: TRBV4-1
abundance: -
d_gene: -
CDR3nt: TGCGCCAGCAGCCTATACCTTTGGCAGTACGAGCAGTACTTC
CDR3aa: CASSLYLWQYEQYF

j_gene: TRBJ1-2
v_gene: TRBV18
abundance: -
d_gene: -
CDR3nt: TGTGCCAGCTCACCACGCGAGCGCGGGGGAAAGACTTTCTATGGCTACACCTTC
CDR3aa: CASSPRERGGKTFYGYTF

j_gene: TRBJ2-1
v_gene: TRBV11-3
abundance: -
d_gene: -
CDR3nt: TGTGCCAGCAGCTTAAGAGGACTCATTCAGGATGAGCAGTTCTTC
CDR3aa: CASSLRGLIQDEQFF

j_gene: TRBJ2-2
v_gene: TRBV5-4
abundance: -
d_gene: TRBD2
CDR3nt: TGTGCCAGCAGCTTATCGTCGGGAGGGTACGCCGGGGAGCTGTTTTTT
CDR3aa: CASSLSSGGYAGELFF

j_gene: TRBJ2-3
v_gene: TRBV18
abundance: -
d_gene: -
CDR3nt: TGTGCCAGCTCACCACCTTTGAGGGGCACAGATACGCAGTATTTT
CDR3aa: CASSPPLRGTDTQYF

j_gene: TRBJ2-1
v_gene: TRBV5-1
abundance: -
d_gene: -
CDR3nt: TGCGCCAGCAGCTTGGTCCGTTCGGCGGACAATGAGCAGTTCTTC
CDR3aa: CASSLVRSADNEQFF